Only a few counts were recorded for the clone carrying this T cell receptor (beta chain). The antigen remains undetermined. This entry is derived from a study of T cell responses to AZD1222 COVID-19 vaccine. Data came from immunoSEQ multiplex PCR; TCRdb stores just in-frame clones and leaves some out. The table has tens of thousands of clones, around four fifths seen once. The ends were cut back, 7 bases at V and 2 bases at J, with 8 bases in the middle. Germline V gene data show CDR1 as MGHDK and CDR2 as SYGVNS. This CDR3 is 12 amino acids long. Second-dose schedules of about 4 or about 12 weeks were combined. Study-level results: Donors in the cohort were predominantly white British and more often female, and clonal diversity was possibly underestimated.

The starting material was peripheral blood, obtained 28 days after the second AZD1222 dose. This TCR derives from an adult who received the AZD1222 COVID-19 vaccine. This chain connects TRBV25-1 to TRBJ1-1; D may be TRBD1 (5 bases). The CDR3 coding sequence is TGTGCCAGCAAAGGGGTTAACACTGAAGCTTTCTTT. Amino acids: CASKGVNTEAFF.